The clone carrying this TCR beta chain has a single count. Its target is not known. V dropped 0 bases and J dropped 1; count of bases not matched to a gene: 1. This CDR3 comprises 16 residues. Germline CDR1 is SGHTA and CDR2 is FQGNSA. The source of the sample is a study of OX40 agonist ivuxolimab in advanced cancers. Findings of the study overall: Compared with CD4+, CD8+ T cells on average had more expanded clones.

Sequenced by immunoSEQ multiplex PCR; TCRdb stores in-frame clones only, minus some. The data show tens of thousands of clones, around 84% seen once. Baseline was the first blood sampling point, followed by cycle 4 day 1 and cycle 7 day 1. The TCR originated in an adult with an advanced solid tumor such as melanoma, head and neck, liver or kidney cancer. The sample here was CD4+ or CD8+ T cells sorted from blood, taken in a trial of the OX40 agonist ivuxolimab. This chain joins TRBV7-2 and TRBJ2-5, with 11 bases aligning to TRBD2. CDR3 loop: CASSLALAGGQETQYF. In DNA form, the CDR3 reads TGTGCCAGCAGCTTAGCGCTAGCGGGGGGCCAAGAGACCCAGTACTTC.